A single sample is the source of the 10 T cell receptor beta chains below, sequenced in a study of identical twins. TCRdb fed the 5' RACE reads into MiXCR, producing one record per CDR3 protein. This table has hundreds of thousands of distinct CDR3 sequences, approximately 7% appearing once. The data were also submitted as part of a second study, on yellow fever vaccine responses in identical twins.

The sequencing input was memory (CD45RO+) T cells sorted from blood. All receptors come from a woman between 18 and 29 years old in good health.

The genes are TRBV19 and TRBJ2-1; D possibly matches TRBD1 or TRBD2 (5 bases each). CDR3 length: 14 residues. Germline lookup yields CDR1 LNHDA and CDR2 SQIVND (reference sequence). V was pared by 1 base and J by 10 bases, with 14 bases between. The CDR3 DNA is TGTGCCAGTAGTATAGGGGGGTTCCTCGGGGAGCAGTTCTTC. Amino acid sequence: CASSIGGFLGEQFF.

The chain employs TRBV3-1 and TRBJ2-1; 8 bases match TRBD2. This CDR3 has 15 residues. Losses at the gene ends were 11 bases for V and 8 bases for J; bases not matched to a gene: 17. Germline CDR1 LGHDT, CDR2 YNNKEL (reference sequence). In DNA form, the CDR3 reads TGTGCCTGCTGCAAGCCGGGACTAGGTCTCGATGAGCAGTTCTTC. Encoded protein: CACCKPGLGLDEQFF.

In its sample, this clonotype was seen many times. The gene calls are TRBV6-2 or TRBV6-3 and TRBJ1-1; D unclear. The V end was cut by 2 bases, the J end by 5 bases, with 12 bases between. The CDR3 covers 14 residues. Germline CDR1 is MNHEY and CDR2 is SVGEGT. CDR3 loop: CASSYADGGTEAFF. Written as DNA, the CDR3 is TGTGCCAGCAGTTACGCAGATGGAGGGACTGAAGCTTTCTTT.

In its sample, this clonotype was seen many times. The chain employs TRBV12-3 or TRBV12-4 and TRBJ2-5, with a weak D call TRBD2 (5 bases). Trimming cost V 6 bases and J 1 base, with 9 bases left between them. The CDR3 extends over 13 amino acids. In nucleotides, the CDR3 is TGTGCCAGCAGGACCCGGGGCCAAGAGACCCAGTACTTC. Amino acid sequence: CASRTRGQETQYF.

V is TRBV11-1 and J is TRBJ2-1, with D possibly TRBD1 on 6 matching bases. The CDR3 sequence is 14 residues long. V was clipped by 3 bases and J by 5 bases, with 11 bases between them. Germline V lookup: CDR1 SGHAT, CDR2 FQDESV (reference sequence). This chain's CDR3 is CASSFRDINNEQFF. CDR3 nucleotides: TGTGCCAGCAGCTTCCGGGACATAAACAATGAGCAGTTCTTC.

The table lists this clonotype with many counts. V and J are TRBV4-2 and TRBJ2-7; D remains ambiguous. From germline, CDR1 is LGHNA and CDR2 YNFKEQ. Trimming shortened V by 0 bases and J by 5 bases, and 2 bases separated the two germline ends. The CDR3 length is 11 residues. The DNA of the CDR3 is TGTGCCAGCAGCCAAGAGAACGAGCAGTACTTC. Translated: CASSQENEQYF.

The chain couples TRBV28 to TRBJ2-1; 9 bases agree with TRBD2. The CDR3 has 17 amino acids. Trimming took 3 bases from V and 0 from J; bases not matched to a gene: 6. CDR1 and CDR2 (germline): MDHEN, SYDVKM. This CDR3 reads CASSFLSGRSSYNEQFF. CDR3 DNA: TGTGCCAGCAGTTTTTTGAGCGGGAGGAGCTCCTACAATGAGCAGTTCTTC.

This clonotype has a count of ten or more. The chain is built from TRBV2 and TRBJ1-1, with D possibly being TRBD1 (5 bases). The CDR3 runs 13 residues. Germline CDR1 is SNHLY and CDR2 is FYNNEI. V was pared by 7 bases and J by 4 bases, with 13 bases between. The CDR3 coding sequence is TGTGCCAGCATGGAGGGGTGGAGCACTGAAGCTTTCTTT. Its protein is CASMEGWSTEAFF.

This clonotype appeared many times. The rearrangement joins TRBV12-3 or TRBV12-4 to TRBJ2-1; TRBD1 agrees at 7 bases. This CDR3 region has 15 residues. The ends lost 4 bases at V and 7 bases at J; junction bases unmatched: 10. CDR3 sequence: CASSSPLTRGNEQFF. The DNA for the CDR3 is TGTGCCAGCAGTTCGCCCCTGACCAGGGGGAATGAGCAGTTCTTC.

Of note for this clonotype: Here the CDR3 omits its conserved ending phenylalanine or tryptophan, so a read error is the likely source. This chain links TRBV28 with TRBJ2-1; 7 bases agree with TRBD2. Per germline, CDR1 MDHEN and CDR2 SYDVKM. Trimming at V came to 8 bases and at J to 0 bases, leaving 7 bases not matched to a gene. There are 15 residues in the CDR3. The CDR3 spells CASSVGGISYNEQFS. In DNA form, the CDR3 reads TGTGCCAGCTCGGTGGGGGGGATCTCCTACAATGAGCAGTTCTCC.